This T cell receptor beta chain appears in the sequencing data of a study of blood T cell repertoires in COVID-19. Study summary: Researchers got acute and convalescent COVID-19 samples from the United States, Italy and Spain. Sources were T cells, B-cell-depleted T cells, or PBMCs; the material itself was cDNA or gDNA.

Participants reported their clinical history, and cohort assignment relied on those reports. Source study methods: Nucleated cell counts were estimated from reference gene primer amplification. The assay was immunoSEQ multiplex PCR, and TCRdb's table has in-frame clones only and misses some. D and trimming were read from the DNA, whereas the V and J calls and clone size are those reported in that table. The repertoire includes around 190,000 clones, roughly 89% of them detected once, and under 4% sits in the top ten. The germline gives CDR1 MNHNY, CDR2 SVGAGI (reference sequence). The CDR3 covers 14 residues. The V and J ends lost 6 bases and 4 bases, in that order; junction bases with no gene match: 3.

This sequence joins TRBV6-6 and TRBJ1-5, with 10 bases fitting TRBD1. The receptor was derived from a woman in her thirties who had been exposed to COVID-19. The sample comprised PBMCs or T cells enriched from blood (not recorded which). The CDR3 is CASRGQGGNQPQHF. The DNA of the CDR3 is TGTGCCAGCAGAGGACAGGGGGGAAATCAGCCCCAGCATTTT.